This TCR beta chain was sequenced during a study of blood T cell repertoires in COVID-19. Study information: Acute and convalescent COVID-19 samples came from the United States, Italy and Spain.

Data came from immunoSEQ multiplex PCR; TCRdb stores just in-frame clones and leaves some out. The sample yields more than 65,000 clones, about 80% seen once. CDR3 length: 15 residues. The germline V gene has CDR1 SGHNT and CDR2 YYREEE (reference sequence). The V gene end was trimmed by 2 bases and the J gene end by 4 bases; junction bases not matched to a gene: 3. The specimen was peripheral blood. The sequence came from a human donor in a cohort sampled during active COVID-19. The chain joins TRBV5-4 to TRBJ2-2, with 9 bases that match TRBD2. The CDR3: CASSFSGSITGELFF. The CDR3 nucleotides read TGTGCCAGCAGCTTTAGCGGGAGTATCACCGGGGAGCTGTTTTTT.